This is a list of T cell receptor beta chains from one sample in a study of breast tumors, draining lymph nodes, adjacent tissues. MiXCR, applied by TCRdb to the multiplex PCR reads, yields one record per CDR3 protein. The sample includes about 180,000 distinct CDR3 sequences, around a third of them seen just once. Sequencing was done on a sample of axillary lymph node tissue. The receptors originated from a female donor with breast cancer. Some clones in this sample may be carry-over from other donors' samples. The conserved cysteine and the conserved F or W are not part of the CDR3 here. Size is stated for part of the rows, as once, few or many counts, or as a class when the clone is expanded.

clone_size | j_call | v_call | cdr3_aa
once | TRBJ2-5 | TRBV24-1 | ATSGSGGTYNETQY
- | TRBJ1-1 | TRBV7-9 | ASSPRDRGMGTEAF
many | TRBJ2-3 | TRBV9 | ASGLSAVN
many | TRBJ2-3 | TRBV7-8 | ASSSWGGGTDTQY
many | TRBJ2-7 | TRBV3-1 | ASSQGAFLGLH
many | TRBJ1-3 | TRBV12-3/TRBV12-4 | ASSYGQGNTIY
few | TRBJ1-1 | TRBV7-2 | ASSLTTMNTEAF
- | TRBJ2-5 | TRBV7-8 | ASSLRGQSHTEETQY
few | TRBJ1-2 | TRBV4-3 | ASSQETGVGYT
many | TRBJ2-5 | TRBV24-1 | ATSDRTSGSRETQY
many | TRBJ2-1 | TRBV12-3/TRBV12-4 | ASSFVGAYNEQF
many | TRBJ2-3 | TRBV20-1 | SARRDTSTDTQY
- | TRBJ1-1 | TRBV5-4 | ASSLWHLNTEAF
many | TRBJ2-3 | TRBV9 | ASSRWGDSTDTQY
- | TRBJ1-2 | TRBV19 | ASSFLGTPGYT
many | TRBJ2-7 | TRBV11-2 | ASSLHHYEQY
- | TRBJ2-2 | TRBV7-9 | ASSYPPGVSSGELF
many | TRBJ2-1 | TRBV7-2 | ASRHRDGTRSYEQF
many | TRBJ2-7 | TRBV6-5 | ASSYLLGAYEQY
many | TRBJ2-5 | TRBV20-1 | SALAQEETQY
- | TRBJ2-2 | TRBV9 | ASSVATTGELF
- | TRBJ2-5 | TRBV9 | ASSNGQETQY
many | TRBJ2-5 | TRBV28 | ASQPLRTRQETQY
many | TRBJ2-3 | TRBV5-8 | ASSRDTLLWATDTQY
- | TRBJ2-6 | TRBV2 | ASRFSDGANVLT
- | TRBJ2-3 | TRBV7-3 | ASSLGYNEQY
many | TRBJ2-7 | TRBV5-1 | ASSLLQPPYEQY
many | TRBJ2-2 | TRBV10-1 | ASNPGLNTGELF
- | TRBJ2-3 | TRBV7-2 | ASREAGGPNEQY
- | TRBJ1-2 | TRBV20-1 | SARSDYLLET
many | TRBJ1-5 | TRBV30 | AWSTQGVGNQPQH
many | TRBJ1-1 | TRBV19 | ASRGRRDAEAF
many | TRBJ1-3 | TRBV9 | ASSRTPYSGNTIY
- | TRBJ1-1 | TRBV7-9 | ASNIVGADTEAF
many | TRBJ2-1 | TRBV3-1 | ASSQTPAEQF
- | TRBJ2-3 | TRBV7-3 | ASSLPGDRAYNEQY
- | TRBJ2-3 | TRBV20-1 | SAMGSGAPDTQY
many | TRBJ2-5 | TRBV14 | ASSKEISRSQETQY